The entry that follows covers one TCR beta chain sequence. The data originate from a study of blood T cell repertoires in COVID-19. Study context: The origin of the acute and convalescent COVID-19 samples was the United States, Italy and Spain. The analysed material was cDNA or gDNA that came from T cells, B-cell-depleted T cells, or PBMCs.

CDR3 length equals 13 residues. The germline V gene encodes CDR1 SGHTA and CDR2 FQGTGA. V lost 5 bases and J lost 4; bases outside the gene matches: 4. In the authors' workflow: Counts of nucleated cells, estimated from reference gene primer amplification, were obtained. Assay: immunoSEQ multiplex PCR; the TCRdb copy retains only in-frame clones and omits some. V, J and clone size are taken as reported in that table, and D and trimming were inferred from the DNA itself. The sample has more than 80,000 clones, under 85% seen once. Sequenced: peripheral blood. The chain has TRBV7-3 and TRBJ2-7; 8 bases match TRBD1. The sequence was obtained from a woman aged 70-85 years with acute or convalescent COVID-19. CDR3 region: CASSENRGYEQYF. DNA of the CDR3: TGTGCCAGCAGCGAAAACAGGGGGTACGAGCAGTACTTC. Drawing the rest from reference TRBV7-3 and TRBJ2-7, the complete variable domain is GAGVSQTPSNKVTEKGKYVELRCDPISGHTALYWYRQSLGQGPEFLIYFQGTGAADDSGLPNDRFFAVRPEGSVSTLKIQRTERGDSAVYLCASSENRGYEQYFGPGTRLTVT.